This record concerns one T cell receptor (beta chain) sequence. Its antigen is unknown. The PCR contained 60 Vbeta and 13 Jbeta primers. Measured with immunoSEQ multiplex PCR; TCRdb has only the in-frame clones, and not every one. The data hold 180,000 or so clones, with 9.5% observed a single time. This sample was included in a study of cytomegalovirus exposure and HLA in healthy donors. Study as a whole: An analysis done earlier identified more than 100 million unique TCR beta sequences from about 179 million T cells. Regarding the study as a whole: A missense DCLRE1C variant was associated with V- and J-gene trimming of TCR beta chains in a later analysis, and an independent cohort replicated the association. Sequences of the TCR beta chain were said to predict the HLA-A and HLA-B alleles of most subjects accurately.

The germline V gene encodes CDR1 LNHDA and CDR2 SQIVND (reference sequence). The CDR3 extends over 15 amino acids. Trimming cost V 6 bases and J 7 bases; bases outside gene matches: 9. The sequencing input was PBMCs. This TCR was recovered from a woman in her twenties or thirties in good health and CMV-seropositive. The chain is built from TRBV19 and TRBJ1-5; 10 positions match TRBD1. The CDR3 coding sequence is TGTGCCAGTAGCTCCGGGACAGGGGTAAAGCAGCCCCAGCATTTT. Translating gives CASSSGTGVKQPQHF.